The rows below give T cell receptor beta chains drawn from one sample of a study of shared clonotypes between healthy human individuals. Using immunoSEQ multiplex PCR, the repertoire was profiled, and TCRdb retains in-frame clones only, with some absent. The sample lists about 1.1 million clones, approximately 77% occurring once. Sequenced: memory CD4+ T cells from PBMCs. The origin of the receptors is a man younger than 30 in good health. Some clones in this sample may be carry-over from other donors' samples. Both conserved end residues are part of each CDR3. The D gene is left open where the match is weak. The size entry is marked missing in some rows and otherwise reads once, few, many or a size class.

-	TRBJ1-1	TRBV2	-	CASSLRQLMNTEAFF	TGTGCCAGCAGCCTTAGACAGCTCATGAACACTGAAGCTTTCTTT
-	TRBJ1-2	TRBV15	TRBD1	CATSRATGAHYGYTF	TGTGCCACCAGCAGAGCAACAGGGGCTCACTATGGCTACACCTTC
-	TRBJ1-5	TRBV28	TRBD1	CASSLITGGNQPQHF	TGTGCCAGCAGTCTAATCACAGGGGGCAATCAGCCCCAGCATTTT
few	TRBJ1-1	TRBV7-8	TRBD1	CASSYRGGRRAFF	TGTGCCAGCAGCTACAGGGGGGGTCGTCGAGCTTTCTTT
-	TRBJ2-5	TRBV25-1	-	CASSEFGGTGQAETQYF	TGTGCCAGCAGTGAATTTGGTGGGACTGGGCAGGCTGAGACCCAGTACTTC
-	TRBJ2-5	TRBV30	-	CAWEAGEETQYF	TGTGCCTGGGAGGCAGGGGAAGAGACCCAGTACTTC
-	TRBJ2-1	TRBV2	TRBD2	CASSEDSGSYNEQFF	TGTGCCAGCAGTGAGGACAGCGGGAGCTACAATGAGCAGTTCTTC
-	TRBJ2-7	TRBV30	-	CAWSRYREGGEQYF	TGTGCCTGGAGTAGATACAGGGAAGGCGGCGAGCAGTACTTC
-	TRBJ2-5	TRBV5-6	-	CASSLRIQGVQETQYF	TGTGCCAGCAGCTTGCGGATACAGGGAGTACAAGAGACCCAGTACTTC
-	TRBJ2-2	TRBV18	TRBD2	CASSPPGLAGGPSTGELFF	TGTGCCAGCTCACCACCGGGACTAGCGGGAGGGCCGAGCACCGGGGAGCTGTTTTTT
-	TRBJ1-5	TRBV5-4	TRBD1	CASSPGTGVNQPQHF	TGTGCCAGCTCCCCCGGGACAGGGGTCAATCAGCCCCAGCATTTT
-	TRBJ2-2	TRBV5-6	TRBD2	CASSLNFGGRMDTGELFF	TGTGCCAGCAGCTTGAATTTCGGCGGGAGAATGGACACCGGGGAGCTGTTTTTT
-	TRBJ2-1	TRBV9	TRBD2	CASSYGLAVYNEQFF	TGTGCCAGCAGCTACGGACTAGCGGTATACAATGAGCAGTTCTTC
few	TRBJ2-7	TRBV5-1	-	CASSPQGNLGEQYF	TGCGCCAGCAGCCCCCAGGGTAACCTGGGCGAGCAGTACTTC
-	TRBJ2-1	TRBV28	-	CASSFAGNMGAFEQFF	TGTGCCAGCAGTTTCGCAGGGAACATGGGGGCATTTGAGCAGTTCTTC
-	TRBJ2-3	TRBV7-9	TRBD2	CASSPGLALTDTQYF	TGTGCCAGCAGCCCGGGACTAGCGTTGACAGATACGCAGTATTTT
few	TRBJ1-4	TRBV5-1	-	CASSPGKPGREKLFF	TGCGCCAGCAGCCCCGGGAAGCCCGGACGCGAAAAACTGTTTTTT
-	TRBJ2-1	TRBV5-5	-	CASSLGQPGNEQFF	TGTGCCAGCAGCTTGGGGCAGCCAGGGAATGAGCAGTTCTTC
few	TRBJ2-1	TRBV27	TRBD2	CASSPGLATYNEQFF	TGTGCCAGCAGTCCGGGACTAGCGACCTACAATGAGCAGTTCTTC
many	TRBJ1-2	TRBV25-1	-	CASSDGSLYGYTF	TGTGCCAGCAGTGACGGCAGCCTCTATGGCTACACCTTC
few	TRBJ2-1	TRBV18	TRBD1	CASSPAGGGNNEQFF	TGTGCCAGCTCACCGGCAGGGGGCGGGAACAATGAGCAGTTCTTC
-	TRBJ1-1	TRBV5-1	-	CASSLNGAGDTEAFF	TGCGCCAGCAGCTTGAATGGGGCGGGGGACACTGAAGCTTTCTTT
-	TRBJ2-2	TRBV2	-	CATSSNTGELFF	TGTGCCACGTCTTCGAACACCGGGGAGCTGTTTTTT